This T cell receptor beta chain was identified during a study of T cell changes during pregnancy in multiple sclerosis. The data were produced by immunoSEQ multiplex PCR, yet TCRdb's version contains in-frame clones alone and is incomplete. The table lists roughly 49,000 clones, around 90% of them singletons. A note on this clone: An end of the junction does not agree with germline; a read error may underlie this.

Germline V CDR1 and CDR2: SNHLY, FYNNEI. The CDR3 is 15 residues long. The sequences come from CD4+ T cells from peripheral blood mononuclear cells, collected in the second trimester of pregnancy. This clonotype originated in a female donor with multiple sclerosis, enrolled in a pregnancy study. V is TRBV2 and J is TRBJ1-5; the D gene is possibly TRBD1 (6 bases). The CDR3 DNA is TGTGCCAGCAGAGAAGACAGGAAGAGCAATCAGCCCCAGCATTTT. Its protein product is CASREDRKSNQPQHF.